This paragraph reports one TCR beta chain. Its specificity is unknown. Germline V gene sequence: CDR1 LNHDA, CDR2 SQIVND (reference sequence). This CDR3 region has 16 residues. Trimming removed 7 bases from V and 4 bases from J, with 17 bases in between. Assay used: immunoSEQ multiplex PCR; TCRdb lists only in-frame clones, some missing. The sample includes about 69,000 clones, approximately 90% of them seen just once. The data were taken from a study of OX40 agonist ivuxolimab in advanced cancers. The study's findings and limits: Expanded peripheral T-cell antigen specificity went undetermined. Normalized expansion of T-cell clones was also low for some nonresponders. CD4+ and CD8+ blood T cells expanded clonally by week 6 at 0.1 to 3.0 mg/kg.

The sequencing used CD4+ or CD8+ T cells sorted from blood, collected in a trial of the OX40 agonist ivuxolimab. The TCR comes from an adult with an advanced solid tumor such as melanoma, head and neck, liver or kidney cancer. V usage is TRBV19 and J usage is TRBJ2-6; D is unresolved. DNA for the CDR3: TGTGCCAGTAATCCCAGAGTGGCCGGAGGGGCCAACGTCCTGACTTTC. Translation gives CASNPRVAGGANVLTF.